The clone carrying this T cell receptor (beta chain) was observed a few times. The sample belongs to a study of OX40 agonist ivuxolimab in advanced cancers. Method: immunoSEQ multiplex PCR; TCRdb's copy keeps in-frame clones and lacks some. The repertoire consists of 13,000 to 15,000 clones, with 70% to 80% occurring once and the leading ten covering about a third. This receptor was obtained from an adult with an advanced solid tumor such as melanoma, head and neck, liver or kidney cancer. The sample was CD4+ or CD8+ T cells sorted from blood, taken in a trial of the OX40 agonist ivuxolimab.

The CDR3 DNA follows: TGTGCCAGCAGTTACGAGACAGTCTCCTACAATGAGCAGTTCTTC. Residues: CASSYETVSYNEQFF. The chain has TRBV6-4 and TRBJ2-1; maybe TRBD1 (5 bases). Germline values: CDR1 MRHNA, CDR2 SNTAGT. V lost 5 bases and J 0 bases, leaving 11 bases between the germline ends. The CDR3 runs 15 residues.